Sequencing of this TCR beta chain was carried out in a study of Graves' ophthalmopathy and Graves' hyperthyroidism. Disease in donors with ophthalmopathy had moderate-to-severe activity, CAS ≥3, NOSPECS ≥4 and under 3 months' duration. RNA served as the template for amplifying TCR beta CDR3 regions. First-round RT-PCR used HTBI primers; second-round multiplex PCR followed. One entry per CDR3 protein, called by TCRdb with MiXCR from the multiplex PCR reads. The sample includes about 370,000 distinct CDR3 sequences, roughly 18% of them seen just once. This clonotype appeared many times. This clonotype was sampled from a woman aged 18-29 years with Graves' ophthalmopathy. Sequencing was carried out using peripheral blood.

The CDR3 nucleotides read TGCAGTGCTTCCAGGTCGGACAATTCACCCCTCCACTTT. This sequence encodes CSASRSDNSPLHF. V and J are TRBV20-1 and TRBJ1-6; D unresolved. There are 13 residues in the CDR3. Germline assignment: CDR1 DFQATT and CDR2 SNEGSKA (reference sequence). V lost 5 bases, J lost 7 bases, and 12 bases lay in between.